This T cell receptor beta chain was sequenced for a study of T cell repertoires in cytomegalovirus infection. This clonotype was detected only a few times. Its antigen is still unknown. TCRdb used MiXCR to reprocess the reads, holding one entry per CDR3 protein. The sample records 340,000 or so distinct CDR3 sequences, roughly 25% being singletons. Trimming removed 5 bases from V and 6 bases from J; junction bases left unmatched: 9. Germline V gene sequence: CDR1 MNHEY, CDR2 SMNVEV (reference sequence). The CDR3 length is 14 residues. Specimen: cultured PBMCs, collected from culture after CMV antigen stimulation. The V gene is TRBV27, the J gene TRBJ2-7; 8 nucleotides agree with TRBD1. This TCR was sampled from a human donor in good health (CMV status not recorded). Some clones in this sample may be carry-over from other donors' samples. CDR3 region: CASSRAGGPLEQYF. Written as DNA, the CDR3 is TGTGCCAGCAGTAGGGCAGGGGGCCCCCTCGAGCAGTACTTC.